This TCR beta chain was captured in a study of radiation and T cells in renal cell carcinoma. Method: immunoSEQ multiplex PCR; TCRdb's copy keeps in-frame clones and lacks some. The data contain 65,000 to 80,000 clones, approximately 86% of them seen just once; the ten biggest clones take up 22%. This clone was detected many times. Time point: blood 2 weeks post-SBRT. Treatment noted: 15 Gy SBRT to primary tumor, nephrectomy 4 weeks later. The CDR3 consists of 15 residues. V was pared by 4 bases and J by 4 bases, with 3 bases of the junction left unmatched. Looked up from germline, CDR1 is SGHDN and CDR2 is FVKESK.

Specimen: blood, collected from a patient whose treatment included radiotherapy and nephrectomy. This TCR was sampled from a woman between 45 and 60 years old with renal cell carcinoma. The chain carries TRBV14 and TRBJ2-6, with 8 positions matching TRBD1. CDR3: CASSPTGVGANVLTF. As DNA, the CDR3 is TGTGCCAGCAGCCCGACAGGGGTGGGGGCCAACGTCCTGACTTTC. The full variable domain, in which reference TRBV14 and TRBJ2-6 provide the parts outside the CDR3, is EAGVTQFPSHSVIEKGQTVTLRCDPISGHDNLYWYRRVMGKEIKFLLHFVKESKQDESGMPNNRFLAERTGGTYSTLKVQPAELEDSGVYFCASSPTGVGANVLTFGAGSRLTVL.